What follows is one T cell receptor beta chain and its context. Its antigen is unidentified. The data stem from a study of T cells in Graves' hyperthyroidism and ophthalmopathy. TCR beta CDR3 regions were amplified from RNA. First-round RT-PCR with HTBI primers amplified the TCR CDR3 region. TCRdb fed the multiplex PCR reads into MiXCR, producing one record per CDR3 protein. The sample consists of 300,000 to 450,000 distinct CDR3 sequences, under 15% of them appearing once. The J segment lost 1 base and the V segment lost 0 bases, leaving 12 bases of the junction unmatched. CDR1 MDHEN and CDR2 SYDVKM come from the germline V gene. The CDR3 runs 20 residues. General study points: Among clonotypes expanded in thyroid above 0.001, most were also found in blood.

Uncontrolled infection, other autoimmune disease, pregnancy and lactation each barred patients from inclusion. Diagnoses were established using clinical symptoms, serum thyroxine and TRAb, thyroid ultrasound and orbital computed tomography. Specimen: blood. The clonotype comes from a woman younger than 35 with Graves' hyperthyroidism. This rearrangement joins TRBV28 to TRBJ2-5, with TRBD2 matching 12 bases. The CDR3 coding sequence is TGTGCCAGCAGTTTATGGGCTCTCCGACTAGCGGGGGCCTTCCAAGAGACCCAGTACTTC. Its translation is CASSLWALRLAGAFQETQYF.